The entry below gives a single T cell receptor beta chain sequence along with its context. What it binds is unknown. 5'RACE primed from the constant segment yielded TCR alpha and TCR beta cDNA libraries bearing sample barcodes and UMIs. TCRdb fed the 5' RACE reads into MiXCR, producing one record per CDR3 protein. The sample carries approximately 560,000 distinct CDR3 sequences, 17% recorded once. These data are taken from a study of T-cell memory formation after mild COVID-19. Whole-study context: TCR clusters were mostly confined to one donor each.

Findings of the study overall: Clones contracting day 15 to 85 were balanced CD4/CD8; later expanders leaned CD4+. CD4+ clones that contracted lay mainly in CM and EM; CD8+ ones lay in EMRA.

Per germline, CDR1 SGHTS and CDR2 YDEGEE. CDR3 length: 15 amino acids. Trimming shortened V by 4 bases and J by 2 bases, and 13 bases separated the two germline ends. The clonotype originates from an adult woman who had mild COVID-19 (a few samples of this study predate the infection). Cell type and time point are not known. The chain combines TRBV5-8 with TRBJ1-3; no reliable D call. The source material was PBMCs or a T cell subset sorted from them (not recorded which). The CDR3 DNA follows: TGTGCCAGCAGCCTCTGGGCTGGGGCTGGAAACACCATATATTTT. This codes for CASSLWAGAGNTIYF.